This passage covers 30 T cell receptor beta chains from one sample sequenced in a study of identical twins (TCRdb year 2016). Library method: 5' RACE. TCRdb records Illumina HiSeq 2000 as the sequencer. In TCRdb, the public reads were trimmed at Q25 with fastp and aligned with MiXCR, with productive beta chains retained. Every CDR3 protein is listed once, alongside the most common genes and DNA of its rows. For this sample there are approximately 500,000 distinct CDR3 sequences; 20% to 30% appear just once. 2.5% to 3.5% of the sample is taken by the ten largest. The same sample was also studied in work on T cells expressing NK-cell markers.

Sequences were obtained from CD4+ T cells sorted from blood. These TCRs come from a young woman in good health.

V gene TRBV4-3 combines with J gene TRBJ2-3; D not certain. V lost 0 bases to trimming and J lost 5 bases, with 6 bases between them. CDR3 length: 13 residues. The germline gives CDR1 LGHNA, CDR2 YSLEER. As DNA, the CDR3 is TGCGCCAGCAGCCAAGACCCGGGAGATACGCAGTATTTT. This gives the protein CASSQDPGDTQYF.

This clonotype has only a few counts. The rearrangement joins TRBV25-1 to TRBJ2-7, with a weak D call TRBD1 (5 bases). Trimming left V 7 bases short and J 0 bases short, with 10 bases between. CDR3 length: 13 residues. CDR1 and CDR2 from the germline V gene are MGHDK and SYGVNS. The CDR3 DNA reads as TGTGCCAGCATGCAGGGCAGCTCCTACGAGCAGTACTTC. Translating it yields CASMQGSSYEQYF.

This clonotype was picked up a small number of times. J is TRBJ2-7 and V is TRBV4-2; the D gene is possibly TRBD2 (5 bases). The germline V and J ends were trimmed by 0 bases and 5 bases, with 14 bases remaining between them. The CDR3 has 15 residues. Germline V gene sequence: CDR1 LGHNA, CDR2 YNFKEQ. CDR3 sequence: CASSQDWKGEDEQYF. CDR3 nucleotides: TGTGCCAGCAGCCAAGATTGGAAGGGAGAAGACGAGCAGTACTTC.

This CDR3 reads CASTIALAFKETQYF. The CDR3 coding sequence is TGTGCCAGCACCATAGCGCTAGCGTTTAAAGAGACCCAGTACTTC. The V call is TRBV7-8, the J call TRBJ2-5; weak D call: TRBD2 (6 bases). The V gene's germline CDR1 is SGHVS and CDR2 FQNEAQ. This CDR3 region has 15 residues. V was trimmed by 7 bases and J by 3 bases, leaving 18 bases between them.

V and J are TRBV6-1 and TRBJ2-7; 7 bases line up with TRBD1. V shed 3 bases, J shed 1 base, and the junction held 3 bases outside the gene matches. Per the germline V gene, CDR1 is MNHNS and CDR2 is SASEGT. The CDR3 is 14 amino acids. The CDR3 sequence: CASSDRTGSYEQYF. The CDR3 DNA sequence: TGTGCCAGCAGTGACCGGACAGGTTCCTACGAGCAGTACTTC.

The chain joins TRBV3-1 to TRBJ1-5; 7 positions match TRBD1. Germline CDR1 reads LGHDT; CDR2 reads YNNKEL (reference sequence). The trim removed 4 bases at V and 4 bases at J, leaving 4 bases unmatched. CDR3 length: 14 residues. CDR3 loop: CASSLSQGNQPQHF. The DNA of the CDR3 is TGTGCCAGCAGCCTTTCACAGGGGAATCAGCCCCAGCATTTT.

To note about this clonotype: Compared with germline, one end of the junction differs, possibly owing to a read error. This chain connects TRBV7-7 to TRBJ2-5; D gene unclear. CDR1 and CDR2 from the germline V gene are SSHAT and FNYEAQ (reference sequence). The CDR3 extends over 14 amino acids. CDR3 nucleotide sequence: TGTGCTAGCAGCCCTTCTGGGTTTGATGAGACCCAGTACTTC. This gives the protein CASSPSGFDETQYF.

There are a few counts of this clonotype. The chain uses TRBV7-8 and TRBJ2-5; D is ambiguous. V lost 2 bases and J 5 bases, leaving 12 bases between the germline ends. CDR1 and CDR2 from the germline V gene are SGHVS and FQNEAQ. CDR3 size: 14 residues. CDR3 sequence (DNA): TGTGCCAGCAGCTTATTGGACCGACTGGAGACCCAGTACTTC. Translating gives CASSLLDRLETQYF.

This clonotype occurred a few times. Here the CDR3 reads CASRTSGIETQYF. CDR3 nucleotides: TGTGCCAGCAGAACTAGCGGGATTGAGACCCAGTACTTC. The chain combines TRBV28 with TRBJ2-5; TRBD2 agrees at 10 bases. This CDR3 is 13 amino acids long. Germline trimming cut 6 bases from V and 5 bases from J; bases unmatched to any gene: 3. The germline CDR1 and CDR2 sequences are MDHEN and SYDVKM.

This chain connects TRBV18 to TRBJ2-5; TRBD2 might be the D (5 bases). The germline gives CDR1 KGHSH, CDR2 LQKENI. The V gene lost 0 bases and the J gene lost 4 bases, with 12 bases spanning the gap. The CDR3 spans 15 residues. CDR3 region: CASSPPVTSRETQYF. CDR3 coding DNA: TGTGCCAGCTCACCACCGGTTACTAGTCGAGAGACCCAGTACTTC.

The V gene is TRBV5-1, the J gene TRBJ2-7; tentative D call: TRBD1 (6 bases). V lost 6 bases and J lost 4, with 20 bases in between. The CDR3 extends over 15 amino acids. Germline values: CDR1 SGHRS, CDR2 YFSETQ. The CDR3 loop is CASTTGRPGEYEQYF. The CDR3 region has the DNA TGCGCCAGCACCACGGGACGGCCAGGGGAGTACGAGCAGTACTTC.

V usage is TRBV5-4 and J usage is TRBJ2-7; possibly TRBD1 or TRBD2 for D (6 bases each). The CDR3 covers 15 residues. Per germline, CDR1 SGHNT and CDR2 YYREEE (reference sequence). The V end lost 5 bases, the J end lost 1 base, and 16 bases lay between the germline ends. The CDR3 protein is CASSSREQGSYEQYF. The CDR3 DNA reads TGTGCCAGCAGTTCACGGGAGCAGGGGTCCTACGAGCAGTACTTC. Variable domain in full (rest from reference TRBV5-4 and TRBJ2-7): ETGVTQSPTHLIKTRGQQVTLRCSSQSGHNTVSWYQQALGQGPQFIFQYYREEENGRGNFPPRFSGLQFPNYSSELNVNALELDDSALYLCASSSREQGSYEQYFGPGTRLTVT.

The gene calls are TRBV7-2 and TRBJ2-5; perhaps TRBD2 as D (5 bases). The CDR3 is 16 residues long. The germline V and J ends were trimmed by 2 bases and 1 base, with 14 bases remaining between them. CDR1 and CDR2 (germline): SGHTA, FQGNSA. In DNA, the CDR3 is TGTGCCAGCAGCTTACTAGCTCCCGCCCTCCAAGAGACCCAGTACTTC. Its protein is CASSLLAPALQETQYF.

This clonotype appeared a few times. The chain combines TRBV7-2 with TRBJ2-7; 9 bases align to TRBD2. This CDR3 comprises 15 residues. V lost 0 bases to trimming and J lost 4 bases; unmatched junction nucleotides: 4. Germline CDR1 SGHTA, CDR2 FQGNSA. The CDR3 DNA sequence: TGTGCCAGCAGCTTAGCGGGGACTAGCCTATACGAGCAGTACTTC. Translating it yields CASSLAGTSLYEQYF.

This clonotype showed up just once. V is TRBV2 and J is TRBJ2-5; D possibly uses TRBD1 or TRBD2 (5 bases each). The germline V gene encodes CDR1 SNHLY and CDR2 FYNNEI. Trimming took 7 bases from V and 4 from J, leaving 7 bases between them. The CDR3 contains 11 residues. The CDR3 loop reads CASKGTETQYF. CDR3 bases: TGTGCCAGCAAAGGGACAGAGACCCAGTACTTC.

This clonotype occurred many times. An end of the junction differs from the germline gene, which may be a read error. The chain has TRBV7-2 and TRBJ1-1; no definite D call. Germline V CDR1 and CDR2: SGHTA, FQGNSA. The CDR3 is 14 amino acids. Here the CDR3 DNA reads TGTGCCAGCAGCTTAAAGGCTGGGAACACTGGAGCTTTCTTT. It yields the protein CASSLKAGNTGAFF.

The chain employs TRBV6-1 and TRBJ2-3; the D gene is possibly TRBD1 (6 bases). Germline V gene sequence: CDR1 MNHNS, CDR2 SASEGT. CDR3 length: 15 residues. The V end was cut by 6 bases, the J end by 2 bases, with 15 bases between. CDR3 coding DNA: TGTGCCAGCAGCGCCAGGGGTCAGCCCACAGATACGCAGTATTTT. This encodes CASSARGQPTDTQYF.

Written as DNA, the CDR3 is TGTGCCACCAGCGGCGGGGGGGCCGACCCTCGCCGGGATGAGCAGTTCTTC. Protein sequence: CATSGGGADPRRDEQFF. This chain links TRBV24-1 with TRBJ2-1; 9 nucleotides agree with TRBD2. The ends lost 7 bases at V and 8 bases at J; junction bases unmatched: 17. Germline CDR1 and CDR2: KGHDR and SFDVKD. This CDR3 is built from 17 residues.

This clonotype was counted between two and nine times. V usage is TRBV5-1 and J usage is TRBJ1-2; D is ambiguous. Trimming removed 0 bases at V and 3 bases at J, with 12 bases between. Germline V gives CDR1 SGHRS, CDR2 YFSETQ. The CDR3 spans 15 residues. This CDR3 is CASSLGLTGDYGYTF. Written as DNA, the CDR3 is TGCGCCAGCAGCTTGGGTTTGACGGGTGACTATGGCTACACCTTC.

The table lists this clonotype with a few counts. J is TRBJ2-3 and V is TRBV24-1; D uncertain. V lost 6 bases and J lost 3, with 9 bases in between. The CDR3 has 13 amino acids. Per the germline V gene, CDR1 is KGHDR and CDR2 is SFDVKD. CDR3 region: CATSTWKTDTQYF. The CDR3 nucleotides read TGTGCCACCAGTACTTGGAAAACAGATACGCAGTATTTT.

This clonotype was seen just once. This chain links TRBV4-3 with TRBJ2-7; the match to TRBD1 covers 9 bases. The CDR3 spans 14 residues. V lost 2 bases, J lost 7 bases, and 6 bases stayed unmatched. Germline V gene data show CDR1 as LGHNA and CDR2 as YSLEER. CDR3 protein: CASSQLDRGSEQYF. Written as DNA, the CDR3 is TGCGCCAGCAGCCAACTTGACAGGGGGAGTGAGCAGTACTTC.

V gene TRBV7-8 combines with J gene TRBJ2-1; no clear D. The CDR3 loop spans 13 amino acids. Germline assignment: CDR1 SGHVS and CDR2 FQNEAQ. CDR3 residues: CGSGRSSYNEQFF. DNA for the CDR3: TGTGGATCTGGGCGGAGCTCCTACAATGAGCAGTTCTTC.

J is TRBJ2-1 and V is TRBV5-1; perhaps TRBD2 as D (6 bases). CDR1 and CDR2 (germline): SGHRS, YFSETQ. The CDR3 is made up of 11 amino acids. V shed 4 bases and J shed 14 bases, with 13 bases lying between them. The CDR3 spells CASSAGPWEFF. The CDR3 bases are TGCGCCAGCAGCGCGGGACCATGGGAGTTCTTC.

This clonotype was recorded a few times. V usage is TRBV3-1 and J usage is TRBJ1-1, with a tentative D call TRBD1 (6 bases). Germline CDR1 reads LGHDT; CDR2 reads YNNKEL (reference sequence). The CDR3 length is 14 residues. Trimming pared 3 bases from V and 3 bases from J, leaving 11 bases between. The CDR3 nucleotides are TGTGCCAGCAGCCAGGGGGCGGAGGACACTGAAGCTTTCTTT. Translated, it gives CASSQGAEDTEAFF.

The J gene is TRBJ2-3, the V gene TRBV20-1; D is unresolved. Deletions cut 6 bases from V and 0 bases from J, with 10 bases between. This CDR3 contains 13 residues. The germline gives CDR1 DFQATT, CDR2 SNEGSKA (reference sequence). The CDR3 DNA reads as TGCAGTGCCGTCGACGGGAGCACAGATACGCAGTATTTT. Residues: CSAVDGSTDTQYF.

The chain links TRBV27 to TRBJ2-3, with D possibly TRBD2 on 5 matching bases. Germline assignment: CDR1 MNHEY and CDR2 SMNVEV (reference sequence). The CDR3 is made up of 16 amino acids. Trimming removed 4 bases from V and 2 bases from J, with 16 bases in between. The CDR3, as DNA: TGTGCCAGCAGTTACTCGGTGACTATTTCCACAGATACGCAGTATTTT. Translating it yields CASSYSVTISTDTQYF.

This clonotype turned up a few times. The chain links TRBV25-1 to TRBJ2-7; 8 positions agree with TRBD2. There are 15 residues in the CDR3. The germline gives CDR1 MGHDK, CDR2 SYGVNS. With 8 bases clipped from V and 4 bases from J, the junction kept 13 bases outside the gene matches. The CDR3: CASGEPGLGTYEQYF. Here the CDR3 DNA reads TGTGCCAGCGGAGAACCGGGACTAGGGACTTACGAGCAGTACTTC.

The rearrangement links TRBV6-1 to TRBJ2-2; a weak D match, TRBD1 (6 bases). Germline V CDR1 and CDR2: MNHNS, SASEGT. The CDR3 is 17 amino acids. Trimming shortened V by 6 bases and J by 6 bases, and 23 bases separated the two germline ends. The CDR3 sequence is CASRGAGGRGAAGELFF. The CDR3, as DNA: TGTGCCAGCAGGGGGGCAGGAGGTAGAGGGGCGGCCGGGGAGCTGTTTTTT.

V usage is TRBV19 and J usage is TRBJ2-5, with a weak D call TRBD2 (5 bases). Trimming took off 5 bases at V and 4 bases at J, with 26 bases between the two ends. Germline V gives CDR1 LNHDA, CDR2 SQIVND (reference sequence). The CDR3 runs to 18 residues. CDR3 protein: CASSPGSSSLASGETQYF. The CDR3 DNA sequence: TGTGCCAGTAGTCCCGGATCAAGTTCGTTGGCGAGCGGAGAGACCCAGTACTTC.

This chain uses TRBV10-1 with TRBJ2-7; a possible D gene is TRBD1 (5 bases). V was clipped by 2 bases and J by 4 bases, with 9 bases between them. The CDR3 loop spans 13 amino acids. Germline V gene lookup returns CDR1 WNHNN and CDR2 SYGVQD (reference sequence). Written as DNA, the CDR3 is TGCGCCAGCAGTGAGGGGGCGGAGTACGAGCAGTACTTC. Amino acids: CASSEGAEYEQYF.